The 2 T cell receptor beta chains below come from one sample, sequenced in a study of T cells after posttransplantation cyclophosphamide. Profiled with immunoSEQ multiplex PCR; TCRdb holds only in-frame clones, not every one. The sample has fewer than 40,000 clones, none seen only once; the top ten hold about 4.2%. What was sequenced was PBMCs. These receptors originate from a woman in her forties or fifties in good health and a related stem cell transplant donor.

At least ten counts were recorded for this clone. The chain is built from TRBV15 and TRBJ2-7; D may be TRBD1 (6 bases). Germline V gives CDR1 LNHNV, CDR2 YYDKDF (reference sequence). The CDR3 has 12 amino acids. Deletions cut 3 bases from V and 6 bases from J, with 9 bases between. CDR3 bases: TGTGCCACCAGCAGGATAGGGGGCGAGCAGTACTTC. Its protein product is CATSRIGGEQYF.

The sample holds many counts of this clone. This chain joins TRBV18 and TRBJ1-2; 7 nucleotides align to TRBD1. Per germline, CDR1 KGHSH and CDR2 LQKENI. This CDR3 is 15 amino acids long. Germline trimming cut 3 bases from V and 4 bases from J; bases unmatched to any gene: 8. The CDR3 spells CASSPGTAAGYGYTF. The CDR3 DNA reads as TGTGCCAGCTCACCGGGGACAGCGGCGGGCTATGGCTACACCTTC.